This TCR beta chain appears in the sequencing data of a study of T cells after somatic rescue of genetic block. V dropped 1 base and J dropped 3 bases, with 10 bases sitting between them. Germline V CDR1 and CDR2: LNHNV, YYDKDF (reference sequence). The CDR3 covers 14 residues. The repertoire was sequenced with immunoSEQ multiplex PCR; TCRdb's copy has only in-frame clones and lacks some. The table shows about 14,000 clones, with around 70% occurring only once. The chain combines TRBV15 with TRBJ2-7; D uncertain. The source is a boy between 10 and 17 years old. The source material was peripheral blood mononuclear cells (PBMCs). CDR3 nucleotides: TGTGCCACCAGCAGAGGTCCCCCAGGCTACGAGCAGTACTTC. Its translation: CATSRGPPGYEQYF.